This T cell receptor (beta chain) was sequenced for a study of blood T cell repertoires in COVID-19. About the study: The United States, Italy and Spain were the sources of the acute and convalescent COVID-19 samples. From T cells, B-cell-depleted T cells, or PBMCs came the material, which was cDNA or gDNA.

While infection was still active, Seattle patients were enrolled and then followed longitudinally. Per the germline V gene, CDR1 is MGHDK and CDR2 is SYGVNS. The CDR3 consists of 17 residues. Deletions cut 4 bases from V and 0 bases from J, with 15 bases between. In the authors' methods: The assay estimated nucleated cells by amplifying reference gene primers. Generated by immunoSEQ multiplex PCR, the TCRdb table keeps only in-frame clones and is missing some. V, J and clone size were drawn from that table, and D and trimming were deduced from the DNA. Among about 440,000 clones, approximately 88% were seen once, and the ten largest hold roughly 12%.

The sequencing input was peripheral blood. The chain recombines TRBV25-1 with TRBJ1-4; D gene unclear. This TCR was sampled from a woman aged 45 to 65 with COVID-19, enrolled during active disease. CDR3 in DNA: TGTGCCAGCAGTGCTACAGAGAATCCTGCAACTAATGAAAAACTGTTTTTT. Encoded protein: CASSATENPATNEKLFF.